The clone carrying this T cell receptor beta chain was recorded only once. The antigen is unknown. Trimming removed 4 bases from V and 7 bases from J, with 14 bases in between. CDR1 and CDR2 (germline): SNHLY, FYNNEI. The CDR3 extends over 13 amino acids. TCRdb's copy holds only in-frame clones and misses some; the assay was immunoSEQ multiplex PCR. The sample holds approximately 58,000 clones, approximately 90% seen once. This sample is drawn from a study of OX40 agonist ivuxolimab in advanced cancers. Study-wide background: Every 2 weeks, patients got intravenous ivuxolimab at one of six dose levels (0.01-10 mg/kg). Participants averaged approximately 65 years of age (range 23 to 79) and were about 85% male. Dose-escalation patients were diagnosed with hepatocellular carcinoma, melanoma, renal cell cancer or head and neck cancer.

Findings and caveats of the study: Low normalized T-cell clonal expansion was also seen in some nonresponders.

Sequencing was performed on CD4+ or CD8+ T cells sorted from blood, taken in a trial of the OX40 agonist ivuxolimab. This TCR came from an adult with an advanced solid tumor such as melanoma, head and neck, liver or kidney cancer. The rearrangement links TRBV2 to TRBJ2-7; D is unresolved. The CDR3 bases are TGTGCCAGCAGTGTGGAGAGCCGTGAGGAGCAGTACTTC. As protein: CASSVESREEQYF.